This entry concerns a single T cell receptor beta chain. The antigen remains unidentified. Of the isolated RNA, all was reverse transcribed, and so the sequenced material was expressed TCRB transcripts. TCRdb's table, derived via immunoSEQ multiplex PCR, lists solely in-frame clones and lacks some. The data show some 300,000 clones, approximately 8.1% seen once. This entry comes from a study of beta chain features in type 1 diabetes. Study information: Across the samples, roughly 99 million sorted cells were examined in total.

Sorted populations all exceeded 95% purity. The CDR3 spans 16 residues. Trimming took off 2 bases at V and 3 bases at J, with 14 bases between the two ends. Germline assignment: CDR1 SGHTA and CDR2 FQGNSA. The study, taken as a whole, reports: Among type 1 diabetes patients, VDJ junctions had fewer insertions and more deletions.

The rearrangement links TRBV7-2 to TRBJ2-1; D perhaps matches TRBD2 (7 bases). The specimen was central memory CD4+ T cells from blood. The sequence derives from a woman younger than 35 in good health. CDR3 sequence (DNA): TGTGCCAGCAGCTTAATTGGGGGGGCCGGCTACAATGAGCAGTTCTTC. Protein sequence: CASSLIGGAGYNEQFF.